The 9 T cell receptor beta chains reported below all come from one sample, sequenced in a study of blood T cell repertoires in COVID-19. The repertoire was sequenced with immunoSEQ multiplex PCR; TCRdb's copy has only in-frame clones and lacks some. This sample has fewer than 450,000 clones, with around 88% found just once. The sequenced material came from peripheral blood. Receptor source: a woman aged 45-59 years with COVID-19, enrolled during active disease.

As concerns this clone: It may be a read error: a sequence one base away is much more abundant. The V call is TRBV11-2, the J call TRBJ2-7; no definite D call. Trimming pared 1 base from V and 3 bases from J, leaving 4 bases between. Germline CDR1 and CDR2: SGHAT and FQNNGV. The CDR3 contains 12 residues. The chain's CDR3 is CASSLGSYEQYF. CDR3 DNA: TGTGCCAGCAGCTTAGGCAGCTACGAGCAGTACTTC.

This clone was seen once. This chain links TRBV19 with TRBJ2-2, with 12 bases identical to TRBD1. Germline CDR1 is LNHDA and CDR2 is SQIVND (reference sequence). CDR3 size: 16 residues. J lost 0 bases, V lost 11 bases, and 7 bases had no gene match. CDR3 sequence: CAVRDRGLANTGELFF. The DNA for the CDR3 is TGTGCCGTCCGGGACAGGGGGCTGGCGAACACCGGGGAGCTGTTTTTT.

The J gene is TRBJ1-4, the V gene TRBV7-9, with no clear D. Germline V CDR1 and CDR2: SEHNR, FQNEAQ (reference sequence). This CDR3 has 14 residues. Between the trimmed V and J ends, which lost 1 base and 7 bases, there was a span of 10 bases. CDR3 amino acids: CASSLGGGREKLFF. For the CDR3, the DNA is TGTGCCAGCAGCTTAGGCGGAGGCCGTGAAAAACTGTTTTTT.

The chain carries TRBV15 and TRBJ1-2; D call uncertain. The germline CDR1 and CDR2 sequences are LNHNV and YYDKDF (reference sequence). The CDR3 extends over 16 amino acids. The V end lost 0 bases, the J end lost 4 bases, and 15 bases lay between the germline ends. CDR3 residues: CATSRDNGPGGYGYTF. DNA of the CDR3: TGTGCCACCAGCAGAGATAATGGACCTGGAGGCTATGGCTACACCTTC.

The rearrangement links TRBV5-1 to TRBJ1-1; weak D call: TRBD1 (5 bases). In germline, CDR1 is SGHRS, CDR2 YFSETQ. V was trimmed by 0 bases and J by 1 base, leaving 10 bases between them. The CDR3 consists of 15 residues. The CDR3 nucleotides are TGCGCCAGCAGCTTGGGATGGGGCGGGAACACTGAAGCTTTCTTT. The encoded protein is CASSLGWGGNTEAFF. The full variable domain, completed using reference TRBV5-1 and TRBJ1-1, is KAGVTQTPRYLIKTRGQQVTLSCSPISGHRSVSWYQQTPGQGLQFLFEYFSETQRNKGNFPGRFSGRQFSNSRSEMNVSTLELGDSALYLCASSLGWGGNTEAFFGQGTRLTVV.

This chain links TRBV9 with TRBJ1-1; no reliable D call. Germline CDR1 reads SGDLS; CDR2 reads YYNGEE. V lost 4 bases to trimming and J lost 5 bases, with 12 bases between them. The CDR3 spans 13 residues. The CDR3 reads CASSSRHGTEAFF. The DNA of the CDR3 is TGTGCCAGCAGCTCCCGACACGGAACTGAAGCTTTCTTT.

The rearrangement joins TRBV2 to TRBJ2-7; maybe TRBD2 (6 bases). Germline V gene lookup returns CDR1 SNHLY and CDR2 FYNNEI. Trimming stripped 5 bases from V and 6 bases from J, with 14 bases between. The CDR3 covers 13 residues. The chain's CDR3 is CASSTSWGGEQYF. The CDR3, as DNA: TGTGCCAGCAGTACGAGTTGGGGAGGCGAGCAGTACTTC.

The V gene is TRBV6-6, the J gene TRBJ1-2; D not certain. This CDR3 spans 11 amino acids. The germline gives CDR1 MNHNY, CDR2 SVGAGI (reference sequence). V gave up 6 bases and J gave up 3 bases, with 5 bases separating them. The CDR3 region has the DNA TGTGCCAGCAGCCCTGACTATGGCTACACCTTC. It yields the protein CASSPDYGYTF.

This chain connects TRBV6-5 to TRBJ2-4; 7 positions agree with TRBD2. Germline V lookup: CDR1 MNHEY, CDR2 SVGAGI. V was pared by 5 bases and J by 0 bases, with 1 base of the junction left unmatched. The CDR3 length is 14 residues. CDR3 DNA sequence: TGTGCCAGCAGTCCGGGGGGAGCCAAAAACATTCAGTACTTC. It specifies CASSPGGAKNIQYF.